The rows below give T cell receptor beta chains drawn from one sample of a study of radiotherapy plus CTLA-4 blockade in lung cancer. Data came from immunoSEQ multiplex PCR; TCRdb stores just in-frame clones and leaves some out. The sample has more than 50,000 clones, more than 70% seen once; the top ten hold 2.9%. The sequenced sample was peripheral blood, obtained from a patient treated with radiotherapy plus ipilimumab. The receptors were gathered from a human donor with non-small cell lung cancer who had a complete response to radiotherapy plus ipilimumab. CDR3s leave out the opening cysteine and the closing phenylalanine or tryptophan. Each record gives: V gene, D gene, J gene, CDR3 protein. A D gene is named only where the DNA matches it firmly.

V gene: TRBV18
D gene: -
J gene: TRBJ2-2
CDR3 protein: ASSPLRPTTTGELF

V gene: TRBV29-1
D gene: TRBD2
J gene: TRBJ2-7
CDR3 protein: SVAYGGDGLVRYEQY

V gene: TRBV7-8
D gene: TRBD1
J gene: TRBJ1-6
CDR3 protein: ASSVTGWSSPLH

V gene: TRBV27
D gene: TRBD2
J gene: TRBJ2-1
CDR3 protein: ASSLSAGGRDEQF

V gene: TRBV21-1
D gene: -
J gene: TRBJ1-4
CDR3 protein: ASRAGTANEKLF

V gene: TRBV15
D gene: TRBD1
J gene: TRBJ2-1
CDR3 protein: ATSRDYGRGIEQF

V gene: TRBV11-2
D gene: TRBD2
J gene: TRBJ2-1
CDR3 protein: ASSTGTSGVSQQF

V gene: TRBV19
D gene: TRBD2
J gene: TRBJ2-2
CDR3 protein: ASSIRTSGIRGELF

V gene: TRBV2
D gene: -
J gene: TRBJ1-2
CDR3 protein: ASRAGSFSSYGYT

V gene: TRBV11-2
D gene: -
J gene: TRBJ1-3
CDR3 protein: ASSAPRSGNTIY

V gene: TRBV7-2
D gene: TRBD2
J gene: TRBJ2-7
CDR3 protein: ASSRGGSSYEQY

V gene: TRBV30
D gene: -
J gene: TRBJ2-1
CDR3 protein: AWSVFGANEQF

V gene: TRBV19
D gene: -
J gene: TRBJ1-1
CDR3 protein: ASTALGTPNTEAF

V gene: TRBV18
D gene: -
J gene: TRBJ1-2
CDR3 protein: ASSPNSLEVNYGYT